The source of this T cell receptor (beta chain) is a study of T cell responses to AZD1222 COVID-19 vaccine. The length of the CDR3 is 19 residues. Germline CDR1 SEHNR, CDR2 FQNEAQ (reference sequence). V was pared by 3 bases and J by 6 bases, with 23 bases of the junction left unmatched. Assay used: immunoSEQ multiplex PCR; TCRdb lists only in-frame clones, some missing. The table lists some 140,000 clones, approximately 90% of them singletons. A note on this clone: Its antigen is unknown.

The study, taken as a whole, reports: Repertoire samples came only from after the peak T cell response.

The specimen was peripheral blood, collected on day 0 of AZD1222 vaccination. The source is an adult in good health. This chain links TRBV7-9 with TRBJ2-7; 7 bases match TRBD1. CDR3 loop: CASSLDRVGSRQGIGEQYF. For the CDR3, the DNA is TGTGCCAGCAGCTTGGATAGGGTGGGGTCTAGACAGGGAATTGGCGAGCAGTACTTC.